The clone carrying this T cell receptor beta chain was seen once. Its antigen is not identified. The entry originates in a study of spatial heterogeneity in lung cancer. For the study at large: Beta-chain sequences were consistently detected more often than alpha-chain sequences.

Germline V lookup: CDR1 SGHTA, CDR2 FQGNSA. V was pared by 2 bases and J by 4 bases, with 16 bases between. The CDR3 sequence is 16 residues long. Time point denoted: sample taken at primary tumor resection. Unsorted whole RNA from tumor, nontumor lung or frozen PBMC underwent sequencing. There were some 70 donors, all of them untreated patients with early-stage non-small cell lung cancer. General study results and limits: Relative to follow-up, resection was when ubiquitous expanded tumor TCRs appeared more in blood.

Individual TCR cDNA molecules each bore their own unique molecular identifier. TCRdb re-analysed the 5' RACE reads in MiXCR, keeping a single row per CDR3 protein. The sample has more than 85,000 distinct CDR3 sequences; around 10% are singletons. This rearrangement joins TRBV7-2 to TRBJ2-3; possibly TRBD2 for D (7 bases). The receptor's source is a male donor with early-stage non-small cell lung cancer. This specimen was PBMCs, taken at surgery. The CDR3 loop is CASSLRARGGADTQYF. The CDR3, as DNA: TGTGCCAGCAGCTTAAGGGCTAGAGGGGGGGCAGATACGCAGTATTTT.